The 29 T cell receptor beta chains listed next were all sequenced from one sample in a study of shared clonotypes between healthy human individuals. Here immunoSEQ multiplex PCR was the method, and the copy in TCRdb shows in-frame clones only, minus some. This table has roughly 300,000 clones, around 79% appearing once. The source material was memory CD4+ T cells sorted from blood. Subset described: CD45RA-negative fraction. The receptors here all came from a man aged 30-40 years in good health.

This clone was seen only a few times. CDR3 coding DNA: TGTGCCAGCAGCTTAATGGGTGAGCAGTTCTTC. It codes for CASSLMGEQFF. V gene TRBV11-2 combines with J gene TRBJ2-1; no clear D. V lost 2 bases to trimming and J lost 9 bases, with 5 bases between them. Germline V gene data show CDR1 as SGHAT and CDR2 as FQNNGV. The CDR3 length is 11 residues.

The V call is TRBV18, the J call TRBJ1-5, with 7 positions matching TRBD1. This CDR3 has 15 residues. V was clipped by 3 bases and J by 3 bases; unmatched bases: 5. CDR1 and CDR2 from the germline V gene are KGHSH and LQKENI. CDR3 in DNA: TGTGCCAGCTCACCCCCGGGACAGAACAATCAGCCCCAGCATTTT. The encoded protein is CASSPPGQNNQPQHF.

The rearrangement links TRBV19 to TRBJ1-1; D is possibly TRBD1 (6 bases). Germline V gene data show CDR1 as LNHDA and CDR2 as SQIVND (reference sequence). This CDR3 comprises 16 residues. The V end lost 7 bases, the J end lost 5 bases, and 23 bases lay between the germline ends. The CDR3 nucleotides read TGTGCCAGTATCGAGCCCAGGGGACAAGGGTGGACTGAAGCTTTCTTT. Its protein product is CASIEPRGQGWTEAFF.

This clone came up once. V usage is TRBV5-1 and J usage is TRBJ2-7; TRBD2 matches 11 bases. The CDR3 extends over 16 amino acids. Trimming removed 4 bases from V and 0 bases from J; junction bases left unmatched: 6. From germline, CDR1 is SGHRS and CDR2 YFSETQ. This CDR3 is CASSPSSGRSSYEQYF. In nucleotides, the CDR3 is TGCGCCAGCAGCCCTTCTAGCGGGAGGAGCTCCTACGAGCAGTACTTC. The complete variable domain, with remaining parts taken from reference TRBV5-1 and TRBJ2-7, reads KAGVTQTPRYLIKTRGQQVTLSCSPISGHRSVSWYQQTPGQGLQFLFEYFSETQRNKGNFPGRFSGRQFSNSRSEMNVSTLELGDSALYLCASSPSSGRSSYEQYFGPGTRLTVT.

V is TRBV7-2 and J is TRBJ2-1; 8 bases match TRBD2. CDR3 length: 14 residues. J lost 4 bases, V lost 3 bases, and 2 bases had no gene match. Germline CDR1 is SGHTA and CDR2 is FQGNSA. CDR3 nucleotides: TGTGCCAGCAGCTTCGCGGGAGGTTACAATGAGCAGTTCTTC. It specifies CASSFAGGYNEQFF.

The chain joins TRBV6-1 to TRBJ1-1; 7 bases match TRBD1. After removal of 6 bases from V and 4 bases from J, the junction contained 8 bases not matched to a gene. Germline values: CDR1 MNHNS, CDR2 SASEGT. The CDR3 totals 14 residues. The CDR3 loop is CASRWDSRGTEAFF. The CDR3 DNA follows: TGTGCCAGCAGATGGGACAGCCGGGGCACTGAAGCTTTCTTT.

The chain joins TRBV7-2 to TRBJ2-7; D unclear. V lost 5 bases and J 7 bases, leaving 9 bases between the germline ends. This CDR3 has 11 residues. CDR1 and CDR2 from the germline V gene are SGHTA and FQGNSA. In nucleotides, the CDR3 is TGTGCCAGCAGCCCACTTCGGGAGCAGTACTTC. Its protein is CASSPLREQYF.

The chain has TRBV4-3 and TRBJ2-3; 8 bases line up with TRBD2. The length of the CDR3 is 19 residues. V gave up 0 bases and J gave up 0 bases; unmatched junction bases: 11. Germline V gene sequence: CDR1 LGHNA, CDR2 YSLEER. CDR3: CASSQDVPASGYSTDTQYF. Here the CDR3 DNA reads TGCGCCAGCAGCCAAGATGTCCCCGCTAGCGGGTATAGCACAGATACGCAGTATTTT.

Note on this clone: This likely traces to a read error, being one base from a far larger clone. The chain employs TRBV30 and TRBJ1-2; possibly TRBD1 for D (6 bases). This CDR3 has 12 residues. Germline-derived CDR1 and CDR2 are GTSNPN and SVGIG (reference sequence). In DNA, the CDR3 is TGTGCCTGGAGGGCCACAGGGATTGGCTACGCCTTC. This codes for CAWRATGIGYAF.

V and J are TRBV19 and TRBJ1-5, with a possible D match to TRBD1 (5 bases). V shed 5 bases and J shed 1 base, with 12 bases lying between them. Germline values: CDR1 LNHDA, CDR2 SQIVND (reference sequence). The length of the CDR3 is 15 residues. The CDR3 loop is CASSPPGTSNQPQHF. CDR3 DNA: TGTGCCAGTAGTCCGCCGGGGACCAGCAATCAGCCCCAGCATTTT.

This clone has a handful of counts. CDR3 residues: CASSPMWTTGETQYF. The CDR3 bases are TGCGCCAGCAGCCCAATGTGGACCACAGGGGAGACCCAGTACTTC. The chain links TRBV5-1 to TRBJ2-5; the D gene is possibly TRBD1 (6 bases). Trimming cost V 4 bases and J 5 bases, with 18 bases left between them. The CDR3 length is 15 residues. Germline V gives CDR1 SGHRS, CDR2 YFSETQ.

This sequence joins TRBV28 and TRBJ1-5, with a tentative D call TRBD1 (6 bases). The CDR3 runs to 12 residues. V dropped 6 bases and J dropped 6 bases, with 9 bases sitting between them. The germline gives CDR1 MDHEN, CDR2 SYDVKM. The CDR3 spells CASSPGAQPQHF. The DNA for the CDR3 is TGTGCCAGCAGCCCGGGGGCTCAGCCCCAGCATTTT.

The CDR3 sequence is CAITPSSGGYTDTQYF. The DNA for the CDR3 is TGTGCCATCACTCCGTCTAGCGGGGGATACACAGATACGCAGTATTTT. The chain couples TRBV10-3 to TRBJ2-3; 10 bases are a match to TRBD2. The J segment lost 2 bases and the V segment lost 7 bases, leaving 9 bases of the junction unmatched. Germline V gene data show CDR1 as ENHRY and CDR2 as SYGVKD. The CDR3 covers 16 residues.

The chain joins TRBV6-1 to TRBJ1-4; possibly TRBD1 for D (6 bases). V was cut by 4 bases and J by 5 bases, with 14 bases left in between. The length of the CDR3 is 15 residues. CDR1 is MNHNS, CDR2 SASEGT, per germline. DNA of the CDR3: TGTGCCAGCAGTGTGGTCGGGGGCGTCAATGAAAAACTGTTTTTT. Translating gives CASSVVGGVNEKLFF.

In regard to this clone: A read error may account for a junction end that differs from germline. The chain joins TRBV7-2 to TRBJ2-1; D is possibly TRBD1 (7 bases). The germline V gene encodes CDR1 SGHTA and CDR2 FQGNSA. The CDR3 totals 13 residues. CDR3: CASSSQGGVASLF. The CDR3 DNA sequence: TGTGCCAGCAGCTCGCAGGGGGGAGTAGCGTCACTCTTC.

The V call is TRBV6-4, the J call TRBJ1-2, with D possibly TRBD1 on 6 matching bases. Trimming cost V 5 bases and J 4 bases, with 11 bases left between them. This CDR3 contains 13 residues. Germline values: CDR1 MRHNA, CDR2 SNTAGT. In DNA, the CDR3 is TGTGCCAGCAGTCTAGAACAGGGCTATGGCTACACCTTC. This gives the protein CASSLEQGYGYTF.

The genes are TRBV7-2 and TRBJ2-1, with TRBD1 as a possible D gene (5 bases). V lost 3 bases and J lost 6, with 15 bases in between. Germline V gene sequence: CDR1 SGHTA, CDR2 FQGNSA. There are 15 residues in the CDR3. The CDR3 nucleotides read TGTGCCAGCAGCTTTACCTCGGACATGACCAATGAGCAGTTCTTC. Translating it yields CASSFTSDMTNEQFF.

The chain couples TRBV7-2 to TRBJ1-2; D not certain. Between the trimmed V and J ends, which lost 6 bases and 4 bases, there was a span of 24 bases. This CDR3 has 17 residues. Germline CDR1 reads SGHTA; CDR2 reads FQGNSA. The CDR3 bases are TGTGCCAGCAGTCTCACGACGGGCCGATCGCGGAGCTATGGCTACACCTTC. Its translation: CASSLTTGRSRSYGYTF.

The chain carries TRBV28 and TRBJ1-2; TRBD1 matches at 9 bases. V lost 6 bases and J lost 7; bases outside the gene matches: 3. Germline V gene sequence: CDR1 MDHEN, CDR2 SYDVKM. The CDR3 sequence is 12 residues long. Here the CDR3 DNA reads TGTGCCAGCAGCGGGACAGGGTCTGGCTACACCTTC. As protein: CASSGTGSGYTF.

The chain recombines TRBV25-1 with TRBJ2-5; a possible D gene is TRBD1 (6 bases). The CDR3 consists of 14 residues. Germline loops: CDR1 MGHDK, CDR2 SYGVNS. With 9 bases removed from V and 5 bases from J, the gap between germline ends came to 19 bases. The CDR3 coding sequence is TGTGCCAGTCATGACCAGGGGTTCCTGGAGACCCAGTACTTC. Residues: CASHDQGFLETQYF.

The table lists this clone with a few counts. The V gene is TRBV28, the J gene TRBJ1-1; D is perhaps TRBD1 (6 bases). Germline assignment: CDR1 MDHEN and CDR2 SYDVKM. This CDR3 has 14 amino acids. Trimming pared 8 bases from V and 0 bases from J, leaving 13 bases between. CDR3 in amino acids: CASGSQGLNTEAFF. DNA of the CDR3: TGTGCCAGCGGGTCACAGGGATTGAACACTGAAGCTTTCTTT. The full variable domain, rest sourced from reference TRBV28 and TRBJ1-1, is DVKVTQSSRYLVKRTGEKVFLECVQDMDHENMFWYRQDPGLGLRLIYFSYDVKMKEKGDIPEGYSVSREKKERFSLILESASTNQTSMYLCASGSQGLNTEAFFGQGTRLTVV.

This chain connects TRBV14 to TRBJ2-1; D is perhaps TRBD1 (5 bases). V lost 5 bases and J lost 2, with 31 bases in between. Germline V CDR1 and CDR2: SGHDN, FVKESK. The CDR3 spans 21 residues. Here the CDR3 reads CASSSRWLVLSRRQPYNEQFF. DNA for the CDR3: TGTGCCAGCAGCTCCCGTTGGTTAGTCCTGAGCCGGCGACAGCCCTACAATGAGCAGTTCTTC.

The chain carries TRBV9 and TRBJ1-3; 7 nucleotides agree with TRBD1. Germline lookup yields CDR1 SGDLS and CDR2 YYNGEE. Losses at the gene ends were 3 bases for V and 0 bases for J; bases not matched to a gene: 9. This CDR3 comprises 17 residues. The DNA of the CDR3 is TGTGCCAGCAGCGCGTTGGACAGGTCTGCCTCTGGAAACACCATATATTTT. Amino acid sequence: CASSALDRSASGNTIYF.

V is TRBV5-1 and J is TRBJ1-2, with 7 nucleotides matching TRBD1. The CDR3 is 16 residues long. Looked up from germline, CDR1 is SGHRS and CDR2 is YFSETQ. V lost 2 bases to trimming and J lost 1 base; unmatched junction nucleotides: 8. CDR3 nucleotide sequence: TGCGCCAGCAGCTTTGATGGGACAGCAGTTAACTATGGCTACACCTTC. It yields the protein CASSFDGTAVNYGYTF.

V is TRBV2 and J is TRBJ1-1; D remains ambiguous. Looked up from germline, CDR1 is SNHLY and CDR2 is FYNNEI. This CDR3 is 12 amino acids long. V was pared by 7 bases and J by 4 bases, with 10 bases between. Here the CDR3 DNA reads TGTGCCAGCAATGTCTACGGCACTGAAGCTTTCTTT. As protein: CASNVYGTEAFF.

The genes are TRBV19 and TRBJ2-1; 14 bases are a match to TRBD2. Trimming took 7 bases from V and 3 from J; bases not matched to a gene: 14. The CDR3 runs 19 residues. CDR1 and CDR2 (germline): LNHDA, SQIVND (reference sequence). In nucleotides, the CDR3 is TGTGCCAGTACCCAATTCGGGACTAGCGGGGGAGCTAACTACAATGAGCAGTTCTTC. Residues: CASTQFGTSGGANYNEQFF.

The rearrangement joins TRBV28 to TRBJ1-3; D not resolved. The CDR3 loop spans 14 amino acids. V dropped 7 bases and J dropped 1 base, with 11 bases sitting between them. Germline loops: CDR1 MDHEN, CDR2 SYDVKM. This CDR3 reads CASNMDGSGNTIYF. The CDR3 nucleotides are TGTGCCAGCAATATGGACGGTTCTGGAAACACCATATATTTT.

This clone came up a few times. This chain links TRBV4-3 with TRBJ2-2; TRBD1 is a possible D gene (6 bases). This CDR3 contains 19 residues. V shed 1 base and J shed 1 base, with 19 bases lying between them. Looked up from germline, CDR1 is LGHNA and CDR2 is YSLEER. The DNA of the CDR3 is TGCGCCAGCAGCCAAGCTCACCCCCCCGTACAGGGGAACACCGGGGAGCTGTTTTTT. It codes for CASSQAHPPVQGNTGELFF.

In its sample, this clone was seen a few times. This sequence joins TRBV5-1 and TRBJ2-5; D is unclear. V was clipped by 1 base and J by 5 bases, with 3 bases between them. This CDR3 comprises 11 residues. Germline CDR1 SGHRS, CDR2 YFSETQ. For the CDR3, the DNA is TGCGCCAGCAGCTTGACCGAGACCCAGTACTTC. Translated, it gives CASSLTETQYF.